This note documents a single T cell receptor beta chain sequence. This receptor's antigen is unknown. The sample holds no much larger clone one base away, and base qualities are not on file. The sample belongs to a study of blood T cell repertoires in COVID-19 (dated by TCRdb to 2020 to 2021). For the wider study: Samples covering the acute and convalescent phases of COVID-19 were provided by collaborators in the United States, Italy and Spain. A freely available public database, intended as a resource for researchers studying the immune response to SARS-CoV-2, is where the repertoires were released. Where HLA class I and class II types were available, the types were taken from metadata supplied by the sample provider, not from assay-based typing. Deeply sampled blood TCRbeta repertoires from subjects exposed to, actively infected with, or recovered from COVID-19 were included in the dataset. Samples came from the ongoing ImmuneRACE study (first 160 participants) plus 1,254 subjects from 6 global collaborators. The sample metadata nearly always contained a de-identified subject ID, COVID-19 status, age in years and sex. The prospective study material was composed of cDNA or gDNA derived from T cells, B-cell-depleted T cells, or PBMCs.

In Seattle, one collaborating source enrolled patients while the infection was active and tracked those patients longitudinally over the course of disease. Whole blood was collected in K2EDTA tubes by collaborating institutions according to the institutions' own protocols. For TCRbeta analysis, collaborator samples were shipped as frozen whole blood, as isolated PBMCs, or as DNA extracted from either sample type. V is pared back by 2 bases and J by 4 bases, with 11 bases lying between the germline termini. According to the germline V gene, CDR1 reads SNHLY and CDR2 reads FYNNEI. Reading from cysteine to phenylalanine, the CDR3 counts 14 amino acids. Only the CDR3 region is kept as DNA, spanning 42 bases read in frame from base 1. Paper-wide results and their limitations: How much clinical and demographic metadata was included differed by source and by participant, and the metadata was provided uncurated.

The immunoSEQ Assay, a bias-controlled multiplex PCR, was used to amplify TCRbeta CDR3 regions from genomic DNA. The authors processed their data as follows. The number of nucleated cells in each sample was estimated from the amplification of reference gene primers within the assay. To quantify the absolute abundance of each unique TCRbeta CDR3 rearrangement, sequence reads were collapsed and filtered. For each sample, productive Simpson clonality was calculated as the square root of Simpson's diversity index across productive rearrangements. In TCRdb, the immuneACCESS table is reduced to in-frame sequences with V and J assigned. These tables do not hold every clone; where another copy was compared, an unresolved V gene accounts for under half, and the others remain unexplained. The D gene and trimming were derived from the DNA, and the V and J assignments and clone size from that table. In this sample the table shows fewer than 300,000 clones, more than 75% of which occur a single time. The top ten constitute around 10% of the sample.

The chain employs TRBV2 and TRBJ1-2, with an unclear D gene assignment. This TCR was sampled from a man between 45 and 60 years old with COVID-19, enrolled during active disease. Source material: peripheral blood. For the CDR3, the sequence is CASSERGMGYGYTF. In nucleotides, the sequence is TGTGCCAGCAGTGAAAGAGGGATGGGCTATGGCTACACCTTC.